The rows below give T cell receptor beta chains drawn from one sample of a study of beta chain features in type 1 diabetes. Sequencing was performed with immunoSEQ multiplex PCR; in TCRdb, only in-frame clones are kept and a portion is missing. This repertoire shows about 450,000 clones, approximately 10% found once; its top ten account for about 0.042%. Sequencing input: naive CD4+ T cells from blood. These receptors all stem from a woman aged 18-29 years in good health. Each CDR3 is given with its conserved first and last residue. The D gene is left open where the match is weak. Clone size appears in some rows only: once, few, many, or a class for an expanded clone.

TRBV7-9	TRBJ2-1	.	few	CASSPWRGSSYNEQFF	TGTGCCAGCAGCCCCTGGAGGGGGAGCTCCTACAATGAGCAGTTCTTC
TRBV29-1	TRBJ1-1	.	few	CSVDSDVRDPAFF	TGCAGCGTTGACTCTGACGTCAGGGATCCGGCTTTCTTT
TRBV7-2	TRBJ2-3	.	.	CASSLVIADTQYF	TGTGCCAGCAGCTTAGTAATTGCAGATACGCAGTATTTT
TRBV5-1	TRBJ2-2	.	.	CASSLTPAGELFF	TGCGCCAGCAGCTTGACCCCGGCCGGGGAGCTGTTTTTT
TRBV5-1	TRBJ2-7	TRBD1	.	CASSFLGQQNEQYF	TGCGCCAGCAGCTTTTTGGGACAGCAAAACGAGCAGTACTTC
TRBV10-3	TRBJ2-3	TRBD2	few	CAISESLAGSTDTQYF	TGTGCCATCAGTGAGTCTCTAGCGGGGAGCACAGATACGCAGTATTTT
TRBV6-5	TRBJ2-3	.	few	CASKERDTQYF	TGTGCCAGCAAGGAGAGGGATACGCAGTATTTT
TRBV7-2	TRBJ2-3	.	few	CASSLRPTPPSTDTQYF	TGTGCCAGCAGCCTACGCCCGACTCCTCCGAGCACAGATACGCAGTATTTT
TRBV29-1	TRBJ2-1	.	few	CSVVVGSVYNEQFF	TGCAGCGTTGTAGTGGGTTCGGTTTACAATGAGCAGTTCTTC
TRBV28	TRBJ1-5	.	few	CASDTLNQPQHF	TGTGCCAGCGACACCTTAAATCAGCCCCAGCATTTT
TRBV13	TRBJ1-2	.	few	CASSRDGFYGYTF	TGTGCCAGCAGCCGGGACGGCTTCTATGGCTACACCTTC
TRBV7-2	TRBJ1-1	.	few	CASSRTGSSTNTEAFF	TGTGCCAGCAGCCGAACAGGGTCTTCGACGAACACTGAAGCTTTCTTT
TRBV10-3	TRBJ2-3	TRBD2	.	CAIGPGLESTDTQYF	TGTGCCATCGGACCGGGACTAGAAAGCACAGATACGCAGTATTTT
TRBV25-1	TRBJ2-1	.	few	CASSEFRGGASSNEQFF	TGTGCCAGCAGTGAGTTCCGTGGGGGGGCCTCATCGAATGAGCAGTTCTTC
TRBV9	TRBJ1-2	.	few	CASSVRSNYGYTF	TGTGCCAGCAGCGTAAGGTCTAACTATGGCTACACCTTC
TRBV5-4	TRBJ2-1	TRBD1	few	CASSSTGAPGNEQFF	TGTGCCAGCAGCTCGACAGGGGCCCCCGGGAATGAGCAGTTCTTC
TRBV2	TRBJ2-7	TRBD2	few	CASSRTSGSYEQYF	TGTGCCAGCAGTAGGACTAGCGGTTCCTACGAGCAGTACTTC
TRBV25-1	TRBJ2-5	TRBD1	few	CASSEGQGTFQETQYF	TGTGCCAGCAGTGAAGGACAGGGCACCTTCCAAGAGACCCAGTACTTC
TRBV14	TRBJ1-6	TRBD1	.	CASSQSWDRPRNSPLHF	TGTGCCAGCAGCCAAAGCTGGGACAGGCCACGTAATTCACCCCTCCACTTT
TRBV9	TRBJ1-2	.	.	CASSLRQAHGYTF	TGTGCCAGCAGCCTGAGACAGGCCCATGGCTACACCTTC
TRBV9	TRBJ2-3	TRBD2	.	CASSVGASGGTQYF	TGTGCCAGCAGCGTAGGGGCTAGCGGGGGGACGCAGTATTTT
TRBV23-1	TRBJ1-5	TRBD1	few	CASSTGTEYQPQHF	TGCGCCAGCAGTACCGGGACAGAATATCAGCCCCAGCATTTT
TRBV7-2	TRBJ2-5	TRBD1	few	CASSLEGQGTGETQYF	TGTGCCAGCAGCTTAGAAGGACAGGGTACTGGAGAGACCCAGTACTTC